This T cell receptor beta chain is drawn from a study of blood T cell repertoires in COVID-19. Study context: There were acute and convalescent COVID-19 samples, and they came from the United States, Italy and Spain. The analysed material was cDNA or gDNA that came from T cells, B-cell-depleted T cells, or PBMCs.

CDR1 is LGHDT, CDR2 YNNKEL, per germline (reference sequence). Trimming cost V 3 bases and J 7 bases, with 21 bases left between them. The CDR3 consists of 17 residues. Original analysis: Estimation of nucleated cell counts relied on the amplification of reference gene primers. Method: immunoSEQ multiplex PCR; TCRdb's copy keeps in-frame clones and lacks some. Clone size and the V and J calls come from that table; the DNA yielded D and trimming. Altogether around 130,000 clones are present, over 65% being singletons, with the ten largest covering 3% to 5%. This sequence originates from a man between 60 and 70 years old with acute or convalescent COVID-19. The sample taken for sequencing was peripheral blood. This chain links TRBV3-1 (or the pseudogene TRBV3-2) with TRBJ2-2; a possible D gene is TRBD2 (6 bases). The CDR3 DNA follows: TGTGCCAGCAGCCAGGATTTAGAGCGGGCAAGGGTCGGGGAGCTGTTTTTT. This gives the protein CASSQDLERARVGELFF.